This record looks at one T cell receptor beta chain sequence and its context. What it recognizes is unknown. The entry originates in a study of cytomegalovirus exposure and HLA in healthy donors. General study points: Accurate predictions that matched the HLA-A and HLA-B alleles of most subjects were reportedly made from TCR beta sequences. Reportedly, fewer N-insertions than the roughly 690-donor mean appeared in an Asian-associated ancestry cluster in a later analysis. With later analysis, a missense DCLRE1C variant became linked to TCR beta V- and J-gene trimming.

The study ran its PCR with 60 Vbeta and 13 Jbeta primers. The assay was immunoSEQ multiplex PCR, and TCRdb's table has in-frame clones only and misses some. This table has 150,000 to 200,000 clones, 82% appearing once. This CDR3 contains 13 residues. V lost 0 bases to trimming and J lost 10 bases, with 7 bases between them. CDR1 MGHRA and CDR2 YSYEKL come from the germline V gene. The receptor comes from a man in his fifties in good health and CMV-seropositive. The rearrangement uses TRBV4-1 and TRBJ1-6, with D possibly matching TRBD1 (5 bases). Sequencing used PBMCs. CDR3 region: CASSQDRESPLHF. The DNA for the CDR3 is TGCGCCAGCAGCCAAGACAGGGAATCACCCCTCCACTTT.